The source of this T cell receptor (beta chain) is a study of identical twins. This CDR3 has 15 residues. V lost 3 bases to trimming and J lost 0 bases, with 9 bases between them. Germline values: CDR1 SGDLS, CDR2 YYNGEE. TCRdb passed the 5' RACE reads through MiXCR, listing each CDR3 protein once. The sample holds roughly 240,000 distinct CDR3 sequences; 6.5% to 9% are singletons and the top ten take over 5%. These sequences were also reported in another study, on yellow fever vaccine responses in identical twins.

The V gene is TRBV9, the J gene TRBJ1-4; D possibly corresponds to TRBD1 (5 bases). The sequenced sample consisted of CD8+ T cells sorted from blood. The origin of this receptor is a young woman in good health. As DNA, the CDR3 is TGTGCCAGCAGCGGGGGGACCGCAACTAATGAAAAACTGTTTTTT. It yields the protein CASSGGTATNEKLFF.